The clone carrying this TCR beta chain was recorded once. This entry is derived from a study of control samples from healthy donors and cancer patients. Produced via immunoSEQ multiplex PCR; TCRdb's table is partial and in-frame only. This repertoire shows about 140,000 clones, roughly 90% found once; its top ten account for roughly 10%. The CDR3 extends over 16 amino acids. The V end was cut by 1 base, the J end by 1 base, with 13 bases between. Germline V gene sequence: CDR1 LGHDT, CDR2 YNNKEL (reference sequence). The receptor comes from a man aged 25 to 40 in good health. The material sequenced was blood. This rearrangement joins TRBV3-1 (or the pseudogene TRBV3-2) to TRBJ2-5; D may be TRBD1 or TRBD2 (6 bases each). For the CDR3, the DNA is TGTGCCAGCAGCCAAGTAACACAGGGACTCCAAGAGACCCAGTACTTC. It encodes CASSQVTQGLQETQYF.